This TCR beta chain originates from a study of cytomegalovirus exposure and HLA in healthy donors. The data were produced by immunoSEQ multiplex PCR, yet TCRdb's version contains in-frame clones alone and is incomplete. The sample contains 180,000 or so clones, about 89% of which appear only once. The germline V and J ends were trimmed by 6 bases and 3 bases, with 12 bases remaining between them. Germline CDR1 WSHSY, CDR2 SAAADI. The length of the CDR3 is 13 residues. The clonotype originates from a man between 25 and 39 years old in good health and CMV-seropositive. The sequenced material came from PBMCs. The rearrangement links TRBV10-2 to TRBJ2-7; D might be TRBD2 (6 bases). The DNA for the CDR3 is TGCGCCAGCAGCGCTCGGGGGAACTACGAGCAGTACTTC. This sequence encodes CASSARGNYEQYF.